These T cell receptor beta chains were read from a single sample in a study of tumor-infiltrating lymphocytes in oesophageal squamous cell carcinoma. Using its own MiXCR run on the PCR reads, TCRdb lists one record per CDR3 protein. Of some 11,000 distinct CDR3 sequences in the sample, roughly half are singletons; the top ten hold 15% to 20%. Sequenced sample: esophageal tumor tissue. The receptors here all came from a female donor with esophageal squamous cell carcinoma. Each CDR3 is given with its conserved first and last residue. D genes are given only for firm matches.

D gene: TRBD2; V gene: TRBV7-3; CDR3 protein: CASSLLPGLGRDEQFF
D gene: TRBD1; V gene: TRBV7-2; CDR3 protein: CASNRDRVTEAFF
D gene: NA; V gene: TRBV6-2/TRBV6-3; CDR3 protein: CASSLGRMNTEAFF
D gene: NA; V gene: TRBV7-3; CDR3 protein: CASSFSGNQETQYF
D gene: TRBD1; V gene: TRBV27; CDR3 protein: CASSLGGQGGYGYTF
D gene: NA; V gene: TRBV7-2; CDR3 protein: CASSWTVNTGELFF
D gene: TRBD1; V gene: TRBV12-3/TRBV12-4; CDR3 protein: CASSRQGAPNEQFF
D gene: TRBD1; V gene: TRBV12-3/TRBV12-4; CDR3 protein: CASSSGTGHEQFF
D gene: NA; V gene: TRBV11-2; CDR3 protein: CASSPPLGVDTQYF
D gene: TRBD2; V gene: TRBV6-6; CDR3 protein: CASSPSSGPYNEQFF
D gene: NA; V gene: TRBV12-3/TRBV12-4; CDR3 protein: CASSPRGGNTGELFF
D gene: TRBD2; V gene: TRBV9; CDR3 protein: CASSVGSGGGGETQYF
D gene: TRBD1; V gene: TRBV7-3; CDR3 protein: CASSKGQGAYNEQFF
D gene: TRBD1; V gene: TRBV6-5; CDR3 protein: CASSYRGLRTDTQYF
D gene: NA; V gene: TRBV5-1; CDR3 protein: CASSPPVVGANVLTF
D gene: TRBD2; V gene: TRBV7-6; CDR3 protein: CASSLAQGLAEYNEQFF
D gene: NA; V gene: TRBV12-3/TRBV12-4; CDR3 protein: CASKSKGDQPQHF
D gene: NA; V gene: TRBV10-3; CDR3 protein: CAISEWQPLRRGDTQYF
D gene: NA; V gene: TRBV7-6; CDR3 protein: CASSKRNPGELYF
D gene: NA; V gene: TRBV6-6; CDR3 protein: CASSYSTGMNTEAFF
D gene: NA; V gene: TRBV7-8; CDR3 protein: CASSLTTPGDGSYNEQFF
D gene: NA; V gene: TRBV27; CDR3 protein: CASSPSRTGTYEQYF
D gene: NA; V gene: TRBV7-3; CDR3 protein: CASSEGVIGETQYF
D gene: NA; V gene: TRBV7-3; CDR3 protein: CASSLRRGGTDTQYF
D gene: NA; V gene: TRBV7-9; CDR3 protein: CASSLLETQYF
D gene: NA; V gene: TRBV12-3/TRBV12-4; CDR3 protein: CASRGDTQYF
D gene: NA; V gene: TRBV7-3; CDR3 protein: CASSSQVAGASEQFF
D gene: TRBD1; V gene: TRBV7-3; CDR3 protein: CASSLTQGENEQFF
D gene: TRBD2; V gene: TRBV4-1; CDR3 protein: CASSQDTSGGYNEQFF
D gene: TRBD2; V gene: TRBV12-3/TRBV12-4; CDR3 protein: CASSGLAGYNEQYF
D gene: TRBD1; V gene: TRBV19; CDR3 protein: CASSSDRAGTGELFF
D gene: TRBD1; V gene: TRBV7-2; CDR3 protein: CASSAGQGQTQFF
D gene: TRBD1; V gene: TRBV7-9; CDR3 protein: CASSWDSLERLLYNEQFF
D gene: TRBD2; V gene: TRBV6-6; CDR3 protein: CASSVSGGFGETQYF
D gene: NA; V gene: TRBV28; CDR3 protein: CASSPGSAGANVLTF
D gene: TRBD2; V gene: TRBV7-4; CDR3 protein: CASSLLIAGASPRLAKNIQYF
D gene: TRBD2; V gene: TRBV7-3; CDR3 protein: CASSLSFSSGNEQYF
D gene: NA; V gene: TRBV7-6; CDR3 protein: CASSLDRSVAEEQFF
D gene: NA; V gene: TRBV6-4; CDR3 protein: CASRRDYNSPLHF
D gene: NA; V gene: TRBV3-1; CDR3 protein: CASSQGSPTANTEAFF
D gene: NA; V gene: TRBV9; CDR3 protein: CASSVGGLQETQYF
D gene: TRBD1; V gene: TRBV7-7; CDR3 protein: CASSSDRNNEQFF
D gene: TRBD2; V gene: TRBV7-3; CDR3 protein: CASSSGLEQTQYF
D gene: NA; V gene: TRBV7-6; CDR3 protein: CASSRRDYNEQFF